The 10 T cell receptor beta chains reported below all come from one sample, sequenced in a study of identical twins. TCRdb passed the 5' RACE reads through MiXCR, listing each CDR3 protein once. This sample has 270,000 or so distinct CDR3 sequences, with roughly 8.7% found just once. This sample was shared with a second study, whose subject was yellow fever vaccine responses in identical twins.

Sequencing was performed on CD8+ T cells sorted from blood. These receptor sequences come from a woman aged 18-30 years in good health.

This chain joins TRBV2 and TRBJ1-1; D remains ambiguous. Trimming took 2 bases from V and 1 from J, leaving 11 bases between them. The CDR3 is made up of 15 amino acids. Germline-derived CDR1 and CDR2 are SNHLY and FYNNEI. Here the CDR3 reads CASSERGLWNTEAFF. The CDR3 coding sequence is TGTGCCAGCAGTGAACGTGGGCTCTGGAACACTGAAGCTTTCTTT.

This clonotype was seen more than once but under ten times. The rearrangement joins TRBV10-3 to TRBJ2-7, with TRBD1 as a possible D gene (6 bases). This CDR3 region has 10 residues. Germline V gene sequence: CDR1 ENHRY, CDR2 SYGVKD. The ends were cut back, 8 bases at V and 5 bases at J, with 7 bases in the middle. The CDR3 here is CAIGGHEQYF. CDR3 bases: TGTGCCATCGGGGGCCACGAGCAGTACTTC.

The sample holds a few counts of this clonotype. The chain is built from TRBV29-1 and TRBJ2-7, with 11 bases fitting TRBD1. The CDR3 runs 13 residues. Germline loops: CDR1 SQVTM, CDR2 ANQGSEA. Trimming at V came to 8 bases and at J to 2 bases, leaving 5 bases not matched to a gene. CDR3 loop: CSPQGQGAYEQYF. DNA of the CDR3: TGCAGCCCCCAGGGACAGGGGGCCTACGAGCAGTACTTC.

This clonotype was counted at least ten times. This sequence joins TRBV5-1 and TRBJ2-7; weak D call: TRBD1 (6 bases). This CDR3 contains 12 residues. Germline values: CDR1 SGHRS, CDR2 YFSETQ. V gave up 3 bases and J gave up 6 bases, with 10 bases separating them. CDR3 nucleotides: TGCGCCAGCAGCTCCGCAGGGGCCGAGCAGTACTTC. Its translation: CASSSAGAEQYF.

This clonotype turned up a few times. The genes are TRBV7-8 and TRBJ2-7, with no clear D. Per germline, CDR1 SGHVS and CDR2 FQNEAQ. Trimming cost V 1 base and J 2 bases, with 15 bases left between them. The CDR3 covers 16 residues. The CDR3: CASSLDAAAETYEQYF. The CDR3 DNA reads as TGTGCCAGCAGCTTAGACGCGGCGGCTGAGACCTACGAGCAGTACTTC.

This clonotype has only a few counts. V and J are TRBV7-6 and TRBJ2-3; D may be TRBD1 (6 bases). Germline V lookup: CDR1 SGHVS, CDR2 FNYEAQ. Trimming removed 3 bases from V and 3 bases from J, with 13 bases in between. This CDR3 region has 15 residues. The DNA for the CDR3 is TGTGCCAGCAGCTTCAGCAGGGGTTTAACAGATACGCAGTATTTT. As protein: CASSFSRGLTDTQYF.

This clonotype was found many times. The chain couples TRBV25-1 to TRBJ2-5, with TRBD1 matching 10 bases. V was clipped by 3 bases and J by 2 bases; unmatched bases: 3. From germline, CDR1 is MGHDK and CDR2 SYGVNS. This CDR3 region has 15 residues. CDR3 residues: CASSDRTGGQETQYF. The DNA for the CDR3 is TGTGCCAGCAGTGATCGGACAGGGGGACAAGAGACCCAGTACTTC.

The V gene is TRBV7-9, the J gene TRBJ2-1; TRBD1 is a possible D gene (6 bases). The CDR3 has 14 residues. V lost 8 bases to trimming and J lost 2 bases, with 13 bases between them. CDR1 is SEHNR and CDR2 is FQNEAQ in the germline V gene (reference sequence). CDR3 loop: CASGNTGTYNEQFF. CDR3 bases: TGTGCCAGCGGCAACACAGGGACCTACAATGAGCAGTTCTTC.

Many counts were recorded for this clonotype. This rearrangement joins TRBV12-3 or TRBV12-4 to TRBJ2-1, with D unclear. Trimming stripped 7 bases from V and 8 bases from J, with 12 bases between. This CDR3 comprises 12 residues. The DNA for the CDR3 is TGTGCCAGCACCATTAGTGAGCATGAGCAGTTCTTC. Translating gives CASTISEHEQFF.

This clonotype was counted at least ten times. The chain joins TRBV6-1 to TRBJ1-2; D is undetermined. The CDR3 runs to 15 residues. The germline V gene has CDR1 MNHNS and CDR2 SASEGT. Between the trimmed V and J ends, which lost 4 bases and 0 bases, there was a span of 12 bases. The CDR3: CASSGVRTANYGYTF. CDR3 sequence (DNA): TGTGCCAGCAGTGGGGTCCGTACAGCTAACTATGGCTACACCTTC.